The clone carrying this T cell receptor beta chain was detected ten times or more. The sample belongs to a study of T cells of healthy individuals. One entry per CDR3 protein results from TCRdb running MiXCR on the 5' RACE reads. The repertoire has 55,000 to 65,000 distinct CDR3 sequences, 15% to 20% of them found once; the top ten carry about 4.7%. CDR3 length equals 14 residues. The V end was cut by 7 bases, the J end by 6 bases, with 20 bases between. Per the germline V gene, CDR1 is SGHRS and CDR2 is YFSETQ. This TCR was sampled from a human donor in good health. This sequence joins TRBV5-1 and TRBJ2-7; D is perhaps TRBD2 (6 bases). The CDR3 loop is CASGNLGGTGEQYF. CDR3 sequence (DNA): TGCGCCAGCGGAAACCTTGGGGGGACCGGCGAGCAGTACTTC.